This T cell receptor (beta chain) was identified during a study of T cell clusters in autoimmune cytopenias. Study-wide points: The T cell clusters came from computational analysis alone and lack functional validation. Healthy donors had about 3-fold more exclusive TRB clusters than active autoimmune hepatitis patients.

TRB was amplified by touch-down multiplex PCR, primer pools A and B combined. TCRdb reprocessed the multiplex PCR reads and stores each CDR3 protein as one record, lacking DNA. The sample table includes 6,000 to 8,500 distinct CDR3 sequences. In germline, CDR1 is MNHEY, CDR2 SVGEGT. This CDR3 has 15 residues. Each sample's input was around 250 ng genomic DNA, some 40,000 genome equivalents. By frequency, this clonotype registers medium-sized. Its antigen is not known. These sequences were also reported in another study, on T cell repertoires in aging, cancer and after chemotherapy.

The chain links TRBV6-2 or TRBV6-3 to TRBJ2-1; TCRdb indicates TRBD1, and absent DNA this call remains unverified. The source material was peripheral blood. The clonotype originates from a human donor in good health. This chain's CDR3 is CASRVGQGRSVPQFF.